The clone carrying this TCR beta chain has a single count. Its cognate antigen is unknown. This specimen belongs to a study of blood T cells in healthy people across ages. At the level of the study: There was about one barcoded beta molecule captured by template switching per two T cells. General observations from the study: Diversity estimated from one million T cells was considered an underestimate.

No fewer than 7 million PBMCs went into each sample. A second roughly 7 to 12 cycle PCR used barcoded and J-beta primers. Every individual sample yielded 2.5 million or more paired-end reads (each containing CDR3). Each CDR3 protein gets one entry after TCRdb re-called the 5' RACE reads with MiXCR. The table shows more than 1,400,000 distinct CDR3 sequences, with roughly 45% occurring only once. Germline V lookup: CDR1 SGHRS, CDR2 YFSETQ. CDR3 size: 19 residues. With 8 bases clipped from V and 11 bases from J, the junction kept 26 bases outside the gene matches. The sequenced sample was blood. The sequence derives from a woman under 30 in good health. The rearrangement uses TRBV5-1 and TRBJ2-5, with TRBD2 identical over 14 bases. The CDR3 region is CASSVGLAGGRSSYNEQYF. As DNA, the CDR3 is TGCGCCAGTAGCGTCGGACTAGCGGGGGGCCGCAGCTCCTACAATGAGCAGTACTTC.